The 10 T cell receptor beta chains reported below all come from one sample, sequenced in a study of T-cell memory formation after mild COVID-19 (dated by TCRdb to the early 2020s). Library prep was done by 5' RACE. The sequencer listed for this sample is Illumina NovaSeq 6000. TCRdb trimmed the raw reads at Q25, called clones with MiXCR and kept productive beta chains. CDR3 protein duplicates are merged, each entry listing the most common genes and DNA. Present in this sample are 350,000 to 500,000 distinct CDR3 sequences, roughly 18% of which were seen just once. Of the sample, under 25% falls within the top ten clones. The sample consisted of PBMCs or a T cell subset sorted from them (not recorded which). The receptors come from a man between 18 and 35 years old who had mild COVID-19 (a few samples of this study predate the infection). The sample titles of this study are shuffled in the database, so cell type and time point are left out; the donor was told from shared clones.

This chain joins TRBV5-1 and TRBJ2-3; D tentatively fits TRBD1 or TRBD2 (5 bases each). Germline CDR1 SGHRS, CDR2 YFSETQ. V dropped 0 bases and J dropped 5 bases, with 10 bases sitting between them. This CDR3 has 14 amino acids. CDR3 in DNA: TGCGCCAGCAGCTTGGAAGCAGGGAGAGATACGCAGTATTTT. It yields the protein CASSLEAGRDTQYF.

This clonotype was counted ten times or more. The rearrangement links TRBV20-1 to TRBJ2-7, with 8 bases aligning to TRBD1. This CDR3 has 15 amino acids. The trim removed 1 base at V and 5 bases at J, leaving 10 bases unmatched. The V gene's germline CDR1 is DFQATT and CDR2 SNEGSKA (reference sequence). The CDR3 region has the DNA TGCAGTGCTAGAGGTTTCTGGACAGGGTCCCACGAGCAGTACGTC. Encoded protein: CSARGFWTGSHEQYV.

The chain uses TRBV2 and TRBJ1-3; D gene uncertain. Looked up from germline, CDR1 is SNHLY and CDR2 is FYNNEI. Deletions cut 7 bases from V and 11 bases from J, with 27 bases between. The length of the CDR3 is 16 residues. The CDR3 DNA reads TGTGCCAGCAAGGTCTTAGGTCCAGGCGTTGTTGAGCCCATATATTTT. Protein sequence: CASKVLGPGVVEPIYF. The full variable domain, completed using reference TRBV2 and TRBJ1-3, is EPEVTQTPSHQVTQMGQEVILRCVPISNHLYFYWYRQILGQKVEFLVSFYNNEISEKSEIFDDQFSVERPDGSNFTLKIRSTKLEDSAMYFCASKVLGPGVVEPIYFGEGSWLTVV.

V gene TRBV9 combines with J gene TRBJ1-1, with D unresolved. Germline CDR1 and CDR2: SGDLS and YYNGEE. The CDR3 is made up of 14 amino acids. The germline V and J ends were trimmed by 4 bases and 6 bases, with 16 bases remaining between them. CDR3 sequence (DNA): TGTGCCAGCAGCCCCCAGGAAGGAGGACCTGAAGCTTTCTTT. Translating it yields CASSPQEGGPEAFF.

This clonotype has just a few counts. V and J are TRBV5-6 and TRBJ1-2; D may be TRBD1 (6 bases). Germline lookup yields CDR1 SGHDT and CDR2 YYEEEE. Trimming took off 5 bases at V and 8 bases at J, with 13 bases between the two ends. The CDR3 sequence is 12 residues long. This CDR3 is CASSPRGRGYTF. The CDR3 nucleotides read TGTGCCAGCAGTCCCAGGGGTCGGGGCTACACCTTC.

In this sample, this clonotype turned up a few times. The CDR3 here is CASQLYNEQFF. DNA of the CDR3: TGTGCCAGCCAACTCTACAATGAGCAGTTCTTC. V and J are TRBV3-1 and TRBJ2-1; D unclear. Germline CDR1 and CDR2: LGHDT and YNNKEL (reference sequence). The germline V and J ends were trimmed by 8 bases and 3 bases, with 5 bases remaining between them. The CDR3 extends over 11 amino acids.

This sequence joins TRBV7-3 and TRBJ2-1; 12 bases agree with TRBD1. J gave up 8 bases and V 4 bases, and 9 bases lay outside the gene matches. The CDR3 is 16 amino acids. CDR1 SGHTA and CDR2 FQGTGA come from the germline V gene. CDR3 nucleotide sequence: TGTGCCAGCAGCTGGACCGGGACAGGGGGCTTCTATGAGCAGTTCTTC. Translated, it gives CASSWTGTGGFYEQFF.

The J gene is TRBJ1-5, the V gene TRBV3-1; D possibly corresponds to TRBD1 (6 bases). CDR1 and CDR2 from the germline V gene are LGHDT and YNNKEL (reference sequence). V lost 3 bases and J 6 bases, leaving 15 bases between the germline ends. This CDR3 comprises 15 residues. CDR3 protein: CASSQDSAWSQPQHF. CDR3 nucleotide sequence: TGTGCCAGCAGCCAGGACAGCGCGTGGAGTCAGCCCCAGCATTTT.

The chain recombines TRBV29-1 with TRBJ2-3; D gene uncertain. The CDR3 is 14 amino acids. The V gene's germline CDR1 is SQVTM and CDR2 ANQGSEA. The CDR3 here is CSTGGRSSTDTQYF. For the CDR3, the DNA is TGCAGTACCGGCGGTCGGTCTAGCACAGATACGCAGTATTTT.

The V call is TRBV15, the J call TRBJ1-3; D remains ambiguous. The V gene's germline CDR1 is LNHNV and CDR2 YYDKDF (reference sequence). The CDR3 runs 15 residues. V was cut by 1 base and J by 0 bases, with 7 bases left in between. In DNA, the CDR3 is TGTGCCACCAGCAGAGGGAGGAGCTCTGGAAACACCATATATTTT. The encoded protein is CATSRGRSSGNTIYF. The full variable domain, its missing parts supplied by reference TRBV15 and TRBJ1-3, is DAMVIQNPRYQVTQFGKPVTLSCSQTLNHNVMYWYQQKSSQAPKLLFHYYDKDFNNEADTPDNFQSRRPNTSFCFLDIRSPGLGDTAMYLCATSRGRSSGNTIYFGEGSWLTVV.